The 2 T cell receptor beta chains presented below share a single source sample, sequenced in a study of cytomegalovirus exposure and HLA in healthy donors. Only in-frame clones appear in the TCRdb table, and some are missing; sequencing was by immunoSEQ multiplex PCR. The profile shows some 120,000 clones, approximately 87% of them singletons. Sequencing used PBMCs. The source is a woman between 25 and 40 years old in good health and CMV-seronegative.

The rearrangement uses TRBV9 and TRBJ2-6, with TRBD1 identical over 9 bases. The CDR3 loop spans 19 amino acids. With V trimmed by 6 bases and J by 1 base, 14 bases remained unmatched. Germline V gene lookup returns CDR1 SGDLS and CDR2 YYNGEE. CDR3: CASTPTPGQGISGANVLTF. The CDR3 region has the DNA TGTGCCAGCACCCCTACTCCGGGACAGGGAATATCTGGGGCCAACGTCCTGACTTTC. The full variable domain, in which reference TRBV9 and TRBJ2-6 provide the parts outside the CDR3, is DSGVTQTPKHLITATGQRVTLRCSPRSGDLSVYWYQQSLDQGLQFLIQYYNGEERAKGNILERFSAQQFPDLHSELNLSSLELGDSALYFCASTPTPGQGISGANVLTFGAGSRLTVL.

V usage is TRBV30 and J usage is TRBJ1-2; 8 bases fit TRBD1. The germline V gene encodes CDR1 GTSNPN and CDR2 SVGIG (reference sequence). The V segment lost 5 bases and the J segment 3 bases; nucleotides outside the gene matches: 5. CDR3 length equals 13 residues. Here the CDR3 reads CAWATGDDYGYTF. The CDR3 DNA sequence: TGTGCCTGGGCGACAGGGGACGACTATGGCTACACCTTC.